The 30 T cell receptor beta chains given below trace back to one sample, sequenced in a study of regulatory T cells in long-lasting Graves disease. Arm-PCR of CDR3 regions with iRepertoire HTBI primers generated TCR beta libraries. TCRdb analysed the multiplex PCR reads with MiXCR anew, one entry per CDR3 protein. Found here are approximately 400,000 distinct CDR3 sequences, approximately 15% of them singletons; the top ten hold about 8.3%. Documented time point: newly diagnosed GD, antithyroid drugs for less than 3 months. RNA from PBMCs was the source of the TCR library. This same sample was also taken into another study, of T cells in Graves' hyperthyroidism and ophthalmopathy.

Material: peripheral blood mononuclear cells (PBMCs), obtained at new diagnosis, from a patient treated with antithyroid drugs. These receptors came from a woman between 40 and 50 years old with Graves disease.

This clonotype was picked up many times. V is TRBV3-1 and J is TRBJ2-1; D might be TRBD1 or TRBD2, each matching 7 bases. This CDR3 has 15 residues. V was trimmed by 3 bases and J by 2 bases, leaving 11 bases between them. Looked up from germline, CDR1 is LGHDT and CDR2 is YNNKEL (reference sequence). CDR3 in amino acids: CASSHQGGPYNEQFF. As DNA, the CDR3 is TGTGCCAGCAGCCATCAGGGGGGGCCCTACAATGAGCAGTTCTTC.

This clonotype was seen more than once but under ten times. The gene calls are TRBV7-9 and TRBJ2-7, with 8 positions matching TRBD2. The ends lost 4 bases at V and 3 bases at J; junction bases unmatched: 8. Germline assignment: CDR1 SEHNR and CDR2 FQNEAQ (reference sequence). The CDR3 is 15 amino acids. CDR3 protein: CASSYIGLAGYEQYF. The CDR3 coding sequence is TGTGCCAGCAGCTATATTGGTCTAGCGGGCTACGAGCAGTACTTC.

This clonotype occurred many times. The V gene is TRBV11-2, the J gene TRBJ2-5; possible D gene TRBD2, 7 bases. CDR1 is SGHAT, CDR2 FQNNGV, per germline. CDR3 length: 15 amino acids. V was trimmed by 1 base and J by 4 bases, leaving 13 bases between them. CDR3 residues: CASSLGAGGRETQYF. The CDR3 nucleotides are TGTGCCAGCAGCTTAGGGGCCGGGGGGCGAGAGACCCAGTACTTC.

This clonotype was observed a few times. The V call is TRBV4-1, the J call TRBJ2-7, with D unclear. CDR3 length equals 17 residues. The germline V gene encodes CDR1 MGHRA and CDR2 YSYEKL. With 0 bases removed from V and 2 bases from J, the gap between germline ends came to 17 bases. CDR3 protein: CASSQEGSGPRPYEQYF. The CDR3 DNA is TGCGCCAGCAGCCAAGAAGGTTCCGGGCCCCGTCCCTACGAGCAGTACTTC.

The chain joins TRBV7-2 to TRBJ2-1; D unresolved. The V gene lost 5 bases and the J gene lost 5 bases, with 10 bases spanning the gap. Germline lookup yields CDR1 SGHTA and CDR2 FQGNSA. The CDR3 is made up of 13 amino acids. The CDR3 DNA sequence: TGTGCCAGCAGCCGACCCCCCAACAATGAGCAGTTCTTC. Translation gives CASSRPPNNEQFF.

This clonotype was recorded once. A much larger clone is a single base away; this may be a read error. CDR3 residues: CAWSSPSRRTEAFF. Written as DNA, the CDR3 is TGTGCCTGGAGCAGTCCCTCGAGGCGGACTGAAGCTTTCTTT. The rearrangement uses TRBV30 and TRBJ1-1; D unclear. Germline values: CDR1 GTSNPN, CDR2 SVGIG (reference sequence). Trimming stripped 3 bases from V and 5 bases from J, with 16 bases between. The CDR3 contains 14 residues.

Many counts were recorded for this clonotype. V gene TRBV20-1 combines with J gene TRBJ1-3; D ambiguous. This CDR3 comprises 17 residues. Trimming pared 1 base from V and 0 bases from J, leaving 16 bases between. The germline gives CDR1 DFQATT, CDR2 SNEGSKA (reference sequence). CDR3 coding DNA: TGCAGTGCTAGAGCGTTTCGGGGAAGAAGCTCTGGAAACACCATATATTTT. Amino acids: CSARAFRGRSSGNTIYF.

The table lists this clonotype with a few counts. The chain employs TRBV3-1 and TRBJ1-2, with no clear D. V was trimmed by 4 bases and J by 8 bases, leaving 11 bases between them. This CDR3 comprises 12 residues. Germline V gene data show CDR1 as LGHDT and CDR2 as YNNKEL (reference sequence). This CDR3 is CASSPGARGYTF. The DNA of the CDR3 is TGTGCCAGCAGCCCAGGAGCGAGGGGCTACACCTTC.

Comment on this clonotype: Being one base from a much bigger clone, this may be a read error. Likely a read error: the CDR3 ends without its conserved phenylalanine or tryptophan. The chain recombines TRBV7-2 with TRBJ1-4; 9 nucleotides match TRBD1. The length of the CDR3 is 15 residues. V was clipped by 6 bases and J by 8 bases; unmatched bases: 10. Per the germline V gene, CDR1 is SGHTA and CDR2 is FQGNSA. CDR3 in amino acids: CASSFRTGAGEKLFL. CDR3 DNA: TGTGCCAGCAGTTTCCGGACAGGGGCAGGGGAAAAACTGTTTCTT.

The sample holds a few counts of this clonotype. Being one base from a much bigger clone, this may be a read error. The chain carries TRBV3-1 and TRBJ2-7; D not certain. The CDR3 has 11 amino acids. Germline V gives CDR1 LGHDT, CDR2 YNNKEL (reference sequence). V lost 5 bases and J lost 2, with 4 bases in between. The CDR3 loop reads CASSTTYEQYF. CDR3 bases: TGTGCCAGCAGCACCACCTACGAGCAGTACTTC.

This clonotype was observed at least ten times. The chain recombines TRBV12-3 or TRBV12-4 with TRBJ2-7; 9 positions agree with TRBD1. The CDR3 runs to 14 residues. Trimming at V came to 4 bases and at J to 2 bases, leaving 3 bases not matched to a gene. In DNA, the CDR3 is TGTGCCAGCAGTTGGACAGGGGCGACCTACGAGCAGTACTTC. It yields the protein CASSWTGATYEQYF.

The table lists this clonotype with many counts. An end of the junction does not agree with germline; a read error may underlie this. The CDR3 DNA sequence: TGTGCCAGCAGCCCGGGACTAGCGGGAGTCACAGATACGCAGTATTTT. Protein: CASSPGLAGVTDTQYF. The chain is built from TRBV5-1 and TRBJ2-3; 14 positions match TRBD2. The germline CDR1 and CDR2 sequences are SGHRS and YFSETQ. This CDR3 has 16 amino acids.

As to this clonotype: A much larger clone sits a single nucleotide away, making a read error possible. The V gene is TRBV3-1, the J gene TRBJ2-3; D is unclear. Matching the DNA end better, TRBJ1-5 makes the J call doubtful. Per the germline V gene, CDR1 is LGHDT and CDR2 is YNNKEL (reference sequence). CDR3 length equals 15 residues. The CDR3 loop is CASSQVAGATDTQHF. For the CDR3, the DNA is TGTGCCAGCAGCCAAGTAGCGGGAGCAACAGATACGCAGCATTTT.

This clonotype appeared many times. The chain carries TRBV11-3 and TRBJ2-1, with a possible D match to TRBD2 (6 bases). CDR3 size: 16 residues. Germline V CDR1 and CDR2: SGHNT, YENEEA. Trimming removed 6 bases from V and 0 bases from J, with 15 bases in between. CDR3 nucleotide sequence: TGTGCCAGCAGTTCGGGGGAGTTACGCTCCTACAATGAGCAGTTCTTC. It translates to CASSSGELRSYNEQFF.

This clonotype was picked up many times. The chain couples TRBV12-3 or TRBV12-4 to TRBJ2-7, with a tentative D call TRBD2 (5 bases). This CDR3 contains 11 residues. V was clipped by 6 bases and J by 6 bases, with 9 bases between them. CDR3 DNA: TGTGCCAGCAGCTCACGGGGCGAGCAGTACTTC. As protein: CASSSRGEQYF.

This clonotype occurred many times. As DNA, the CDR3 is TGCGCCAGCAGCCCGGGACTCCCGGGCTACGAGCAGTACTTC. Translating gives CASSPGLPGYEQYF. V is TRBV10-2 and J is TRBJ2-7; D possibly corresponds to TRBD2 (6 bases). The V gene lost 6 bases and the J gene lost 3 bases, with 15 bases spanning the gap. Germline CDR1 is WSHSY and CDR2 is SAAADI. The CDR3 runs 14 residues.

Many counts were recorded for this clonotype. This chain connects TRBV30 to TRBJ1-5, with D perhaps TRBD1 (6 bases). Looked up from germline, CDR1 is GTSNPN and CDR2 is SVGIG (reference sequence). Trimming removed 0 bases at V and 5 bases at J, with 8 bases between. This CDR3 contains 13 residues. In DNA form, the CDR3 reads TGTGCCTGGAGTGTAAGGGGGGATCAGCCCCAGCATTTT. It codes for CAWSVRGDQPQHF. Full variable domain (outside the CDR3, taken from reference TRBV30 and TRBJ1-5): SQTIHQWPATLVQPVGSPLSLECTVEGTSNPNLYWYRQAAGRGLQLLFYSVGIGQISSEVPQNLSASRPQDRQFILSSKKLLLSDSGFYLCAWSVRGDQPQHFGDGTRLSIL.

This clonotype was picked up many times. CDR3 region: CASSLRGGSYNEQFF. The CDR3 bases are TGTGCCAGCAGCCTTCGGGGGGGCTCCTACAATGAGCAGTTCTTC. V gene TRBV11-3 combines with J gene TRBJ2-1, with 8 bases aligning to TRBD2. The CDR3 is 15 amino acids. Germline lookup yields CDR1 SGHNT and CDR2 YENEEA. V trimming: 5 bases; J trimming: 0 bases; junction bases outside the gene matches: 3.

This clonotype was seen repeatedly, ten times or more. The chain employs TRBV5-1 and TRBJ2-3; D is tentatively TRBD1 or TRBD2 (6 bases each). V was clipped by 0 bases and J by 1 base, with 9 bases between them. This CDR3 has 15 residues. In germline, CDR1 is SGHRS, CDR2 YFSETQ. The CDR3 here is CASSLDGGRTDTQYF. DNA for the CDR3: TGCGCCAGCAGCTTGGATGGGGGGCGCACAGATACGCAGTATTTT.

This clonotype was recorded at least ten times. This chain connects TRBV24-1 to TRBJ2-2; D is unclear. The CDR3 runs 13 residues. Germline CDR1 and CDR2: KGHDR and SFDVKD. Trimming pared 0 bases from V and 4 bases from J, leaving 2 bases between. The CDR3 region is CATSDLTTGELFF. CDR3 coding DNA: TGTGCCACCAGTGATTTGACCACCGGGGAGCTGTTTTTT.

This clonotype was picked up many times. The chain recombines TRBV6-1 with TRBJ1-1; 7 nucleotides align to TRBD1. This CDR3 spans 14 amino acids. V was clipped by 5 bases and J by 5 bases; unmatched bases: 8. In germline, CDR1 is MNHNS, CDR2 SASEGT. The CDR3 protein is CASSLARGRTEAFF. CDR3 DNA: TGTGCCAGCAGTCTGGCGAGGGGGCGGACTGAAGCTTTCTTT.

This clonotype was observed at least ten times. The chain carries TRBV20-1 and TRBJ2-5; 8 bases match TRBD1. The CDR3 has 15 residues. Germline lookup yields CDR1 DFQATT and CDR2 SNEGSKA (reference sequence). V shed 6 bases and J 4 bases; nucleotides not matched to a gene: 13. The chain's CDR3 is CSAHPGQGALETQYF. Here the CDR3 DNA reads TGCAGTGCCCACCCGGGGCAGGGGGCTTTAGAGACCCAGTACTTC.

A few counts support this clonotype. The V and J genes are TRBV5-1 and TRBJ2-2; 10 positions match TRBD2. Germline V gene sequence: CDR1 SGHRS, CDR2 YFSETQ. J was trimmed by 5 bases and V by 4 bases; bases with no gene match: 11. This CDR3 comprises 17 residues. CDR3 in amino acids: CASSPGLAGVETGELFF. DNA of the CDR3: TGCGCCAGCAGCCCGGGCCTAGCGGGAGTGGAGACCGGGGAGCTGTTTTTT.

This clonotype was observed many times. V and J are TRBV27 and TRBJ2-1; the match to TRBD2 covers 7 bases. The germline gives CDR1 MNHEY, CDR2 SMNVEV (reference sequence). There are 15 residues in the CDR3. The V segment lost 4 bases and the J segment 5 bases; nucleotides outside the gene matches: 8. CDR3 region: CASSSWEGIHNEQFF. Here the CDR3 DNA reads TGTGCCAGCAGTTCCTGGGAGGGGATCCACAATGAGCAGTTCTTC.

The genes are TRBV20-1 and TRBJ2-7, with D possibly TRBD1 on 5 matching bases. Trimming removed 3 bases from V and 2 bases from J, with 17 bases in between. CDR1 and CDR2 from the germline V gene are DFQATT and SNEGSKA (reference sequence). The CDR3 is 15 residues long. The CDR3 here is CSARIWAGLTYEQYF. CDR3 in DNA: TGCAGTGCTAGGATTTGGGCAGGGCTCACCTACGAGCAGTACTTC.

This clonotype was detected many times. This chain uses TRBV7-9 with TRBJ2-1; 13 nucleotides line up with TRBD2. Germline CDR1 reads SEHNR; CDR2 reads FQNEAQ (reference sequence). The ends lost 3 bases at V and 6 bases at J; junction bases unmatched: 14. The length of the CDR3 is 19 residues. The CDR3 sequence: CASSLGRLAGGVLVNEQFF. In DNA, the CDR3 is TGTGCCAGCAGCTTGGGGAGACTAGCGGGAGGAGTATTAGTCAATGAGCAGTTCTTC. The whole variable domain, remainder taken from reference TRBV7-9 and TRBJ2-1, is DTGVSQNPRHKITKRGQNVTFRCDPISEHNRLYWYRQTLGQGPEFLTYFQNEAQLEKSRLLSDRFSAERPKGSFSTLEIQRTEQGDSAMYLCASSLGRLAGGVLVNEQFFGPGTRLTVL.

In this sample, this clonotype turned up many times. The genes are TRBV12-3 or TRBV12-4 and TRBJ1-6; D not certain. The CDR3 is 14 amino acids. The V and J ends lost 3 bases and 8 bases respectively, with 11 bases between them. The CDR3 DNA reads as TGTGCCAGCAGTTTTTCAGGTCGTGATTCACCCCTCCACTTT. Its translation is CASSFSGRDSPLHF.

This clonotype occurred a few times. This rearrangement joins TRBV27 to TRBJ1-2; TRBD1 might be the D (5 bases). The CDR3 covers 13 residues. The germline V and J ends were trimmed by 8 bases and 6 bases, with 16 bases remaining between them. Germline V gene lookup returns CDR1 MNHEY and CDR2 SMNVEV (reference sequence). The CDR3: CASSPRGVNGYTF. The CDR3 DNA is TGTGCCAGCTCCCCCCGGGGGGTGAATGGCTACACCTTC.

The chain has TRBV29-1 and TRBJ2-5; 9 nucleotides align to TRBD2. Germline V gene sequence: CDR1 SQVTM, CDR2 ANQGSEA. The CDR3 has 14 amino acids. Losses at the gene ends were 4 bases for V and 5 bases for J; bases not matched to a gene: 8. The DNA for the CDR3 is TGCAGCGTTGTAGCGGGAGATTTGGGGGAGACCCAGTACTTC. Translation: CSVVAGDLGETQYF.

This clonotype was seen at least ten times. The chain has TRBV12-3 or TRBV12-4 and TRBJ2-5, with no clear D. With 8 bases removed from V and 2 bases from J, the gap between germline ends came to 12 bases. The CDR3 loop spans 13 amino acids. CDR3 protein: CASGSADQETQYF. The CDR3 DNA reads TGTGCCAGCGGATCGGCAGATCAAGAGACCCAGTACTTC.